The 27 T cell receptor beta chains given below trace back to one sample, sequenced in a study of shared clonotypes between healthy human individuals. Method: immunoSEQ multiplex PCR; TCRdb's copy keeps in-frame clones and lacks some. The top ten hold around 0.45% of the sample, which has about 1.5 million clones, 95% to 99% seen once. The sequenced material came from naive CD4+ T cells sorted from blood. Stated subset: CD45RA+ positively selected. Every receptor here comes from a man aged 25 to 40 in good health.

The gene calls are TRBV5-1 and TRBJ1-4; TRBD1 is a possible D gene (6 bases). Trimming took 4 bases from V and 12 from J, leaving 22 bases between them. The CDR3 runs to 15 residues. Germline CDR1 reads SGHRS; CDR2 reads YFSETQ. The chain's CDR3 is CASSLGATGPEQLFF. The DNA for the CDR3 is TGCGCCAGCAGCCTGGGGGCAACAGGTCCGGAACAACTGTTTTTT.

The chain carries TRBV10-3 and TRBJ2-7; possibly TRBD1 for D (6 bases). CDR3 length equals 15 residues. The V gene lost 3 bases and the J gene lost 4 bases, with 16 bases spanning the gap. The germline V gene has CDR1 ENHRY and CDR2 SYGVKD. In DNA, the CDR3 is TGTGCCATCAGTGACCCGGGACATGGGACGTACGAGCAGTACTTC. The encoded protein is CAISDPGHGTYEQYF.

This chain's CDR3 is CASSSGNRAQETQYF. DNA for the CDR3: TGTGCCAGCAGCTCGGGAAACAGGGCCCAAGAGACCCAGTACTTC. This chain uses TRBV5-4 with TRBJ2-5, with a possible D match to TRBD1 (6 bases). V lost 3 bases and J 1 base, leaving 13 bases between the germline ends. CDR1 and CDR2 (germline): SGHNT, YYREEE (reference sequence). The CDR3 sequence is 15 residues long.

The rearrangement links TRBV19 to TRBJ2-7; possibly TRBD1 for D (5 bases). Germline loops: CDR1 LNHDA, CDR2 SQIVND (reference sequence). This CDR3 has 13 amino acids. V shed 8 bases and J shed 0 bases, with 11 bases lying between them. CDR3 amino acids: CASRDRASYEQYF. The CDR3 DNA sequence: TGTGCCAGTCGCGACAGAGCCTCCTACGAGCAGTACTTC.

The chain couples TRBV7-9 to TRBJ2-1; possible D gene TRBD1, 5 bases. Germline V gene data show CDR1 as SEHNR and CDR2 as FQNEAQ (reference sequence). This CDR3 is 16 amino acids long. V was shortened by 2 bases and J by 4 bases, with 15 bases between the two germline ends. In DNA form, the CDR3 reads TGTGCCAGCAGCTTACCGCCTAAGGGGCAGTACAATGAGCAGTTCTTC. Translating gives CASSLPPKGQYNEQFF.

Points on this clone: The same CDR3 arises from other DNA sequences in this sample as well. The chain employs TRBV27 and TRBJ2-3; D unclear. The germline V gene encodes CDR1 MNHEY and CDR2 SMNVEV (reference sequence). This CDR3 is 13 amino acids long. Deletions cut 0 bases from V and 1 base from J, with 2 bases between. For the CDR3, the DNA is TGTGCCAGCAGTTTATCCGGCACAGATACGCAGTATTTT. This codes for CASSLSGTDTQYF.

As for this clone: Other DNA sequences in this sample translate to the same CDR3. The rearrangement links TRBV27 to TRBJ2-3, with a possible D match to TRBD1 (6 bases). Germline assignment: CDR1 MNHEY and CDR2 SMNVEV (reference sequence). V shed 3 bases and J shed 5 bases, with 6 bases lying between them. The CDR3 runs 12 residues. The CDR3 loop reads CASSFRGDTQYF. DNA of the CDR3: TGTGCCAGCAGTTTCAGGGGAGATACGCAGTATTTT.

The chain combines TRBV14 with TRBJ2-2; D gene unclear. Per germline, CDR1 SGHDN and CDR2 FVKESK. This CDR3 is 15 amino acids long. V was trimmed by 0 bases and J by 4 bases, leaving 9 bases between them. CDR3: CASSQDLTPTGELFF. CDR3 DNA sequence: TGTGCCAGCAGCCAAGATTTAACACCCACCGGGGAGCTGTTTTTT.

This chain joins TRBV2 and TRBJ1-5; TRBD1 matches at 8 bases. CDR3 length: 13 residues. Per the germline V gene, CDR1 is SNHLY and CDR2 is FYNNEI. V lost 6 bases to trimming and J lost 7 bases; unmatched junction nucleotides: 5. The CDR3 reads CASRDRAEQPQHF. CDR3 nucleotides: TGTGCCAGCAGGGACAGGGCGGAGCAGCCCCAGCATTTT.

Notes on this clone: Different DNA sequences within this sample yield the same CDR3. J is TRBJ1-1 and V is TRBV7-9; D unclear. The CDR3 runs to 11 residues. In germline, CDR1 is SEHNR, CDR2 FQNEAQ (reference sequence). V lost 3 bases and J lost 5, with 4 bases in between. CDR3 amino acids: CASSLGTEAFF. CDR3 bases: TGTGCCAGCAGCTTGGGGACTGAAGCTTTCTTT.

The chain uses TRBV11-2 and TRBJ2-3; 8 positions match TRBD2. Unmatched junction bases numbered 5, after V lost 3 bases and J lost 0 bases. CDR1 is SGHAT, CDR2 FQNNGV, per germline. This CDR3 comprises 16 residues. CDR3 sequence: CASSFTSGISTDTQYF. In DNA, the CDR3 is TGTGCCAGCAGCTTTACTAGCGGTATTAGCACAGATACGCAGTATTTT.

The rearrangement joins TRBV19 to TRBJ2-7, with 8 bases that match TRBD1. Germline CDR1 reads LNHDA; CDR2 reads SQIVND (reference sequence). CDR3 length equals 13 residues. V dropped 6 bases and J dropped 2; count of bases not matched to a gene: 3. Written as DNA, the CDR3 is TGTGCCAGTAGGAGGACAGGGACCTACGAGCAGTACTTC. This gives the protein CASRRTGTYEQYF.

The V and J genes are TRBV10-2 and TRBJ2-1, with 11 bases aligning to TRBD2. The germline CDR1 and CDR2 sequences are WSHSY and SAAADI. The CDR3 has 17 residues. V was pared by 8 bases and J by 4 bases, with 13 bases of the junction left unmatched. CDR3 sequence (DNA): TGCGCCAGCGGACAGTTAACTAGCGGGAGTGGGTACAATGAGCAGTTCTTC. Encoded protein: CASGQLTSGSGYNEQFF.

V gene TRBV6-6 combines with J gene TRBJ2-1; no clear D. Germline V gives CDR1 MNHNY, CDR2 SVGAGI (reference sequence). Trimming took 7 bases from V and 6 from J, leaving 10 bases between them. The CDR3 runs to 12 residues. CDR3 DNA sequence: TGTGCCAGCAACCGACTGAGCAATGAGCAGTTCTTC. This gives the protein CASNRLSNEQFF.

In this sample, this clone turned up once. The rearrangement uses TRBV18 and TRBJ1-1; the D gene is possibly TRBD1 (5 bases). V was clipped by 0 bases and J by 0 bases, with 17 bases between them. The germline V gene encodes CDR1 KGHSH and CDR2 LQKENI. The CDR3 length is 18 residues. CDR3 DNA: TGTGCCAGCTCACCACCGGGATCCGGTTCGGGGCTGAACACTGAAGCTTTCTTT. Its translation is CASSPPGSGSGLNTEAFF. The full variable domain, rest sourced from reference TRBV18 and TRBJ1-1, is NAGVMQNPRHLVRRRGQEARLRCSPMKGHSHVYWYRQLPEEGLKFMVYLQKENIIDESGMPKERFSAEFPKEGPSILRIQQVVRGDSAAYFCASSPPGSGSGLNTEAFFGQGTRLTVV.

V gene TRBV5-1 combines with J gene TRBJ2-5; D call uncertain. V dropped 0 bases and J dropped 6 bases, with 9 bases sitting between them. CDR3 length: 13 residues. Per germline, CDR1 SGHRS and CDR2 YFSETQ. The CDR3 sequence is CASSLEGLKTQYF. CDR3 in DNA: TGCGCCAGCAGCTTGGAGGGCTTGAAGACCCAGTACTTC. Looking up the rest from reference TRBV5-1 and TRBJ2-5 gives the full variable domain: KAGVTQTPRYLIKTRGQQVTLSCSPISGHRSVSWYQQTPGQGLQFLFEYFSETQRNKGNFPGRFSGRQFSNSRSEMNVSTLELGDSALYLCASSLEGLKTQYFGPGTRLLVL.

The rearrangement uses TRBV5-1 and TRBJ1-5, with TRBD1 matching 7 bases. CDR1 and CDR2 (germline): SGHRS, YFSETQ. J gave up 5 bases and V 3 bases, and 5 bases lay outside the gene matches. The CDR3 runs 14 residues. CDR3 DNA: TGCGCCAGCAGCTCTACAGGGGTGGATCAGCCCCAGCATTTT. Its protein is CASSSTGVDQPQHF.

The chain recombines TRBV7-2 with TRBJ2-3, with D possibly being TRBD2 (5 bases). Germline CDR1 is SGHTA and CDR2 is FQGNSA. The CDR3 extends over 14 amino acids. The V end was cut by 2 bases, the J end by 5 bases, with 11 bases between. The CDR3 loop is CASSLRPSLDTQYF. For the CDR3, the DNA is TGTGCCAGCAGCTTAAGGCCTAGCCTAGATACGCAGTATTTT.

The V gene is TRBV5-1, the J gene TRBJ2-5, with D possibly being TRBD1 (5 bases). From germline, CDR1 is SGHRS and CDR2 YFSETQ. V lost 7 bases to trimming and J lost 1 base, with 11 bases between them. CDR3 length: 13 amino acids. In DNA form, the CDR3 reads TGCGCCAGCGGGTGGGGCACCCAAGAGACCCAGTACTTC. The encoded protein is CASGWGTQETQYF.

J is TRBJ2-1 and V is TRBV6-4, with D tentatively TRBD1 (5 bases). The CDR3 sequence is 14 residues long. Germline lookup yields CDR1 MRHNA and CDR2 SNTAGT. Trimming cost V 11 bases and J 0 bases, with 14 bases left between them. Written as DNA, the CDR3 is TGTGCCTCCTCTAAGGACATCTCCTACAATGAGCAGTTCTTC. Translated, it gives CASSKDISYNEQFF.

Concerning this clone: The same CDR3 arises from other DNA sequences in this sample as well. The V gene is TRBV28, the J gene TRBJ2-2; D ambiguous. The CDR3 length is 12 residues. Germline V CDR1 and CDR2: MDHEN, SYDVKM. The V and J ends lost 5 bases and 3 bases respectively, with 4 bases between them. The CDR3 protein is CASSPYTGELFF. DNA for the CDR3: TGTGCCAGCAGTCCCTACACCGGGGAGCTGTTTTTT.

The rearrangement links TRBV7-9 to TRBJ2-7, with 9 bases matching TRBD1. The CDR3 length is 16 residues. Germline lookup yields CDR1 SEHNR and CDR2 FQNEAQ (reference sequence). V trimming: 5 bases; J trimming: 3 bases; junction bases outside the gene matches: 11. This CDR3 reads CASSIGRDRDIYEQYF. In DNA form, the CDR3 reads TGTGCCAGCAGCATCGGAAGGGACAGGGATATCTACGAGCAGTACTTC.

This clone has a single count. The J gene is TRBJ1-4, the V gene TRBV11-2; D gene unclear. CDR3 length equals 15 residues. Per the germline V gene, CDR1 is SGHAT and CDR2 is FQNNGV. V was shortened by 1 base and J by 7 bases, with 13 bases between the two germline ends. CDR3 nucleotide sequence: TGTGCCAGCAGCTTAGGATCCCAGATCCCTGAAAAACTGTTTTTT. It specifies CASSLGSQIPEKLFF.

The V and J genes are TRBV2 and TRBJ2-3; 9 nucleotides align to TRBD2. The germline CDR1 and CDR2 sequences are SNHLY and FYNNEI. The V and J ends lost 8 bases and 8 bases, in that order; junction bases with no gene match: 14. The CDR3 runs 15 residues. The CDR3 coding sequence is TGTGCCAGCGGGTTGGGCGGGAGGGCCTGGGTTACGCAGTATTTT. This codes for CASGLGGRAWVTQYF.

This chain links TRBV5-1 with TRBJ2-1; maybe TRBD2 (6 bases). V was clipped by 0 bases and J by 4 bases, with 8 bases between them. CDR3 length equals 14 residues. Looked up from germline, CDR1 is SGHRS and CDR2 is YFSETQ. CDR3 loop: CASSLGDFYNEQFF. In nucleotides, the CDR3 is TGCGCCAGCAGCTTGGGGGACTTTTACAATGAGCAGTTCTTC.

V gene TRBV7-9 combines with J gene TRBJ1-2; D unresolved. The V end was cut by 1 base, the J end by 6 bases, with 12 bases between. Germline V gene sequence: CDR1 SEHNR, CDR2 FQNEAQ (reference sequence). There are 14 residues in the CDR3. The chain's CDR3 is CASSLDLKWDGYTF. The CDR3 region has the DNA TGTGCCAGCAGCTTAGACCTGAAGTGGGATGGCTACACCTTC. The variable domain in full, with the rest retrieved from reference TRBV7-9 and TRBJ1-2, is DTGVSQNPRHKITKRGQNVTFRCDPISEHNRLYWYRQTLGQGPEFLTYFQNEAQLEKSRLLSDRFSAERPKGSFSTLEIQRTEQGDSAMYLCASSLDLKWDGYTFGSGTRLTVV.

CDR3 nucleotide sequence: TGTGCCAGCAGCCCGTACCGGACAGGGGATCAGCCCCAGCATTTT. This sequence encodes CASSPYRTGDQPQHF. This sequence joins TRBV7-9 and TRBJ1-5; TRBD1 matches 9 bases. The CDR3 totals 15 residues. Germline-derived CDR1 and CDR2 are SEHNR and FQNEAQ (reference sequence). V gave up 5 bases and J gave up 5 bases; unmatched junction bases: 7.